This T cell receptor (beta chain) was sequenced in a study of T cells of healthy individuals. Trimming removed 3 bases from V and 3 bases from J; junction bases left unmatched: 7. CDR1 and CDR2 (germline): SQVTM, ANQGSEA. The CDR3 totals 14 residues. This clonotype has a count of ten or more. TCRdb independently ran MiXCR on the 5' RACE reads; one entry per CDR3 protein. The profile shows about 53,000 distinct CDR3 sequences, 14% to 15% of them singletons. The receptor was derived from a human donor in good health. The chain employs TRBV29-1 and TRBJ2-7; 8 positions match TRBD1. The CDR3 region is CSVDLGTGSYEQYF. CDR3 DNA: TGCAGCGTTGACCTCGGGACAGGCAGCTACGAGCAGTACTTC.